One TCR beta chain is described in this entry. Its antigen target is currently unknown. No much larger clonotype is one base removed from it; base qualities were not supplied. This specimen comes from a study of blood T cell repertoires in COVID-19 (dated by TCRdb to 2018 to 2020). A note on the overall study: The collaborator samples originated in the United States, Italy and Spain and spanned the acute and convalescent phases of COVID-19. The prospective study material was composed of cDNA or gDNA derived from T cells, B-cell-depleted T cells, or PBMCs. Deeply sampled blood TCRbeta repertoires from subjects exposed to, actively infected with, or recovered from COVID-19 were included in the dataset. The repertoires were released in a freely available public database intended as a resource for research on the immune response to SARS-CoV-2. The samples were drawn from the first 160 participants of the ongoing ImmuneRACE study and from 1,254 subjects provided by 6 global collaborators. A de-identified subject ID, COVID-19 status, age in years and sex were almost always included in the sample metadata. HLA class I and class II types, where available, came from metadata supplied by the sample provider rather than from assay-based typing.

One collaborating source in Seattle enrolled patients during active infection and followed them longitudinally through the course of disease. The collaborating institutions used their own protocols to collect whole blood in K2EDTA tubes. Collaborator samples were shipped for TCRbeta analysis as frozen whole blood, isolated PBMCs, or DNA extracted from either sample type. From the cysteine up to the phenylalanine, the CDR3 has a length of 14 residues. Kept here is only the CDR3 DNA, which spans 42 bases and is read in frame from base 1. For CDR1 and CDR2, the germline V gene lists SGHTA and FQGNSA. V is shortened by 0 bases, J by 4 bases, and the region joining them spans 8 bases. Results and caveats for the whole study, not just this receptor: The amount of clinical and demographic metadata varied by source and participant and was provided uncurated.

TCRbeta CDR3 regions were amplified from genomic DNA by means of the immunoSEQ Assay, a bias-controlled multiplex PCR. The source study handled its data this way. Nucleated cell counts per sample were estimated from amplification of reference gene primers within the assay. To quantify the absolute abundance of each unique TCRbeta CDR3 rearrangement, sequence reads were collapsed and filtered. Productive Simpson clonality was computed per sample as the square root of Simpson's diversity index over productive rearrangements. TCRdb obtained this table from immuneACCESS and retained in-frame rearrangements with V and J assigned. These tables miss some clones; where compared with another copy, unresolved V genes account for less than half of the shortfall, and the remainder is unexplained. The V and J calls and clone size come from that table; D and trimming were worked out from the DNA. The sample table contains 30,000 or so clones; only one count was recorded for 80% to 90% of them. The ten largest account for around 28% of the sample.

The rearranged segments are TRBV7-2 and TRBJ2-3; the D gene is perhaps TRBD2, on 5 matching bases. The sequenced sample was peripheral blood. The TCR originated in a woman aged 80 or over with COVID-19, enrolled during active disease. CDR3 sequence: CASSLAEVSDTQYF. At the DNA level, the sequence is TGTGCCAGCAGCTTAGCGGAGGTCTCAGATACGCAGTATTTT.